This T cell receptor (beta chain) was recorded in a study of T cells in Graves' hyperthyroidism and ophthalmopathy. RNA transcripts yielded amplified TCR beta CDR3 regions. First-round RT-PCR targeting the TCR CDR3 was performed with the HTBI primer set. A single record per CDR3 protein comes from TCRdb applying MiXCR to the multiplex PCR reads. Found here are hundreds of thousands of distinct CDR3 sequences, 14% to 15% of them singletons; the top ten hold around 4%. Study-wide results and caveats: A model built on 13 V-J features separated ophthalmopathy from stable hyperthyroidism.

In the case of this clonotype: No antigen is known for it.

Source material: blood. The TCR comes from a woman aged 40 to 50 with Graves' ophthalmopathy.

CDR3 DNA: TGTGCCACCAGCAGAGAGGTCGGGGAGCTGTTTTTT. As protein: CATSREVGELFF. This chain uses TRBV15 with TRBJ2-2; D uncertain. Per germline, CDR1 LNHNV and CDR2 YYDKDF (reference sequence). The CDR3 is made up of 12 amino acids. The V and J ends lost 0 bases and 7 bases respectively, with 3 bases between them. Variable domain in full (rest from reference TRBV15 and TRBJ2-2): DAMVIQNPRYQVTQFGKPVTLSCSQTLNHNVMYWYQQKSSQAPKLLFHYYDKDFNNEADTPDNFQSRRPNTSFCFLDIRSPGLGDTAMYLCATSREVGELFFGEGSRLTVL.